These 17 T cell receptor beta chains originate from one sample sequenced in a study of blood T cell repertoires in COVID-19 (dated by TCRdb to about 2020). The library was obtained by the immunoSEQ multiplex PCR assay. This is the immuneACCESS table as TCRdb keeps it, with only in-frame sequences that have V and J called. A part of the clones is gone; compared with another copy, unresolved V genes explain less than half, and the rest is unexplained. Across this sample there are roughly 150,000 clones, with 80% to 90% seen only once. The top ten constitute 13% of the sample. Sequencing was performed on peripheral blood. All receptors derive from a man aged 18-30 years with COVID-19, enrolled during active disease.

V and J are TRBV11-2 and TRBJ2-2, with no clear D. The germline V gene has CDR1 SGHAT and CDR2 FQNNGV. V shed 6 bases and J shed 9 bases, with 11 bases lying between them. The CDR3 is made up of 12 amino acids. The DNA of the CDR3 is TGTGCCAGCAGTTTTACGGTCCGGGAGCTGTTTTTT. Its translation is CASSFTVRELFF.

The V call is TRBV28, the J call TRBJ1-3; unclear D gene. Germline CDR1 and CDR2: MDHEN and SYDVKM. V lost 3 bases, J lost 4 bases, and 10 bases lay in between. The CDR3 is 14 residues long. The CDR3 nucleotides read TGTGCCAGCAGTTTGATGACACCGGGAAACACCATATATTTT. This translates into CASSLMTPGNTIYF.

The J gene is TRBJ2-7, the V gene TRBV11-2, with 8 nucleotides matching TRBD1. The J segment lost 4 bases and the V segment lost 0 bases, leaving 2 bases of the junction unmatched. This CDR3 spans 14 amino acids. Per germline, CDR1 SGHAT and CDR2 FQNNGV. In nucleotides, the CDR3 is TGTGCCAGCAGCTTAGACAGGGGGCCGTACGAGCAGTACTTC. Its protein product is CASSLDRGPYEQYF.

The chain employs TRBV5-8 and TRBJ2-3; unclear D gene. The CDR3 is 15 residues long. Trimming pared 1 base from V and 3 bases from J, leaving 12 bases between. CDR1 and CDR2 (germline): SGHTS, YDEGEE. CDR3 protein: CASSLSGFRTDTQYF. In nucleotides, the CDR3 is TGTGCCAGCAGCTTGTCAGGATTTCGGACAGATACGCAGTATTTT.

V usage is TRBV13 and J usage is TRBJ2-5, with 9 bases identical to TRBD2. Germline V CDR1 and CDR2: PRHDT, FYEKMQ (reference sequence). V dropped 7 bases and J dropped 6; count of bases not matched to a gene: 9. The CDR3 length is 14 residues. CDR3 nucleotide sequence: TGTGCCAGCACCTTGGGGACTAGCCCCCAGACCCAGTACTTC. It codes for CASTLGTSPQTQYF.

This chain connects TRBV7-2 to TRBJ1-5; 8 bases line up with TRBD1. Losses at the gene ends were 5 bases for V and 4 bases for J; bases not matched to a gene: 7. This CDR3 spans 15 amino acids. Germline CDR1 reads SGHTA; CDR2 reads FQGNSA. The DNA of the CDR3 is TGTGCCAGCAGCCCGAGAGACAGGGGAAATCAGCCCCAGCATTTT. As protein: CASSPRDRGNQPQHF.

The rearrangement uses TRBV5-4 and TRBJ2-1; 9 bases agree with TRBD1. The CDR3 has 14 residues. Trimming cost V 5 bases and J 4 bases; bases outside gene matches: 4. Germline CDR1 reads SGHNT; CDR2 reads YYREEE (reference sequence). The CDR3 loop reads CASSAGTGYNEQFF. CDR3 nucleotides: TGTGCCAGCAGTGCCGGGACAGGGTACAATGAGCAGTTCTTC.

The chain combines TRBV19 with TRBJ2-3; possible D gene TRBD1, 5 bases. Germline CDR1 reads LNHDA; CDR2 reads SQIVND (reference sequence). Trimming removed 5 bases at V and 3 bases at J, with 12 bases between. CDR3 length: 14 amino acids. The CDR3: CASSGADVTDTQYF. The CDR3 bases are TGTGCCAGTAGTGGGGCCGACGTGACAGATACGCAGTATTTT. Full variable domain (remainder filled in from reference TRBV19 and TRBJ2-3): DGGITQSPKYLFRKEGQNVTLSCEQNLNHDAMYWYRQDPGQGLRLIYYSQIVNDFQKGDIAEGYSVSREKKESFPLTVTSAQKNPTAFYLCASSGADVTDTQYFGPGTRLTVL.

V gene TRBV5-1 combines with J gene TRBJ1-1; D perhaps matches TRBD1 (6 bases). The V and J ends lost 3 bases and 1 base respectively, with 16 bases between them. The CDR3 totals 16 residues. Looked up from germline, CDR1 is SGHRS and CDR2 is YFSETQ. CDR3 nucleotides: TGCGCCAGCAGCTGGGGGATCGCCAGGGGGAACACTGAAGCTTTCTTT. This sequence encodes CASSWGIARGNTEAFF.

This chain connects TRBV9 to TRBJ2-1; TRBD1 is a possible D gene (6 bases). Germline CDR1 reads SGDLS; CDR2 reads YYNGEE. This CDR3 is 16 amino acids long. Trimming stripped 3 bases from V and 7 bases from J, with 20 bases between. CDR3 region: CASSERTDRHINEQFF. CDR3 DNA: TGTGCCAGCAGCGAACGGACAGATAGACACATAAATGAGCAGTTCTTC.

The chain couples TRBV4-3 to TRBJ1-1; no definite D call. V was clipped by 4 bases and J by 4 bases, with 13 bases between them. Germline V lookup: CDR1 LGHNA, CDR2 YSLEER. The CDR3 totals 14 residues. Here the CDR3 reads CASSREIGPTEAFF. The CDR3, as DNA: TGCGCCAGCAGCCGGGAGATTGGTCCCACTGAAGCTTTCTTT.

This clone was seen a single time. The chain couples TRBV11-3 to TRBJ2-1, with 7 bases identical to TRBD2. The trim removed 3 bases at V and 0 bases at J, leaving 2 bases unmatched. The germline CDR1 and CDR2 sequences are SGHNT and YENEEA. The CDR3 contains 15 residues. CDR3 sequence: CASSLRGSSYNEQFF. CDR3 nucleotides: TGTGCCAGCAGCTTGCGGGGGAGCTCCTACAATGAGCAGTTCTTC.

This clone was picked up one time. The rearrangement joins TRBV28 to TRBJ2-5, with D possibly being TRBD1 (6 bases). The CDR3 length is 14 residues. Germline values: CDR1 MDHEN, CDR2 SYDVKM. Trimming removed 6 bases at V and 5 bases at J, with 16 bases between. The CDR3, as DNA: TGTGCCAGCAGACACGGACAGAAAGGGGAGACCCAGTACTTC. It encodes CASRHGQKGETQYF.

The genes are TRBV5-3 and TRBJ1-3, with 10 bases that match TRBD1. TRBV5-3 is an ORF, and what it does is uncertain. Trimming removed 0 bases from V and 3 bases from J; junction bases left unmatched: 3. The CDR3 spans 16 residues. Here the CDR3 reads CARSLGGTGDGNTIYF. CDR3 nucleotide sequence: TGTGCCAGAAGCTTGGGAGGGACAGGGGATGGAAACACCATATATTTT.

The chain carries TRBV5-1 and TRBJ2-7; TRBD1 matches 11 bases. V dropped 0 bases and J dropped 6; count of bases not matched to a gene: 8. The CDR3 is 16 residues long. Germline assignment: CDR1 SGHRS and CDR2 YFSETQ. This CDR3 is CASSLEPGQGDFEQYF. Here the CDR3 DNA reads TGCGCCAGCAGCTTGGAACCGGGACAGGGGGATTTCGAGCAGTACTTC.

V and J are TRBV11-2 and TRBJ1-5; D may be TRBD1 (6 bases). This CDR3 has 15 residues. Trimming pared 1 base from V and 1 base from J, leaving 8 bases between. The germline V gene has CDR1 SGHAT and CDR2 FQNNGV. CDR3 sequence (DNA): TGTGCCAGCAGCTTAGCAGGGGCCAGCAATCAGCCCCAGCATTTT. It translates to CASSLAGASNQPQHF.

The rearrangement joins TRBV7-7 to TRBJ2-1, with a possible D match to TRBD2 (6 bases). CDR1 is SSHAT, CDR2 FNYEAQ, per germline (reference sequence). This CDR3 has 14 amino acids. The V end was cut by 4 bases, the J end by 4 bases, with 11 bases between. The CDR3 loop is CASSSNGLYNEQFF. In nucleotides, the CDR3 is TGTGCCAGCAGCTCAAATGGACTATACAATGAGCAGTTCTTC.